This T cell receptor beta chain was profiled in a study of cytomegalovirus exposure and HLA in healthy donors. Germline CDR1 and CDR2: LGHNA and YSLEER. CDR3 length equals 17 residues. V shed 3 bases and J 1 base; nucleotides not matched to a gene: 7. 60 Vbeta and 13 Jbeta primers were used in PCR. The assay was immunoSEQ multiplex PCR, and TCRdb's table has in-frame clones only and misses some. The sample lists about 160,000 clones, roughly 85% occurring once. Sequencing was done on a sample of PBMCs. The chain uses TRBV4-3 and TRBJ2-2; 8 positions agree with TRBD1. This TCR was recovered from a man aged 18 to 35 in good health and CMV-seropositive. In nucleotides, the CDR3 is TGCGCCAGCAGCCAGGGTTCCGGGACAGGGAACACCGGGGAGCTGTTTTTT. Amino acid sequence: CASSQGSGTGNTGELFF.